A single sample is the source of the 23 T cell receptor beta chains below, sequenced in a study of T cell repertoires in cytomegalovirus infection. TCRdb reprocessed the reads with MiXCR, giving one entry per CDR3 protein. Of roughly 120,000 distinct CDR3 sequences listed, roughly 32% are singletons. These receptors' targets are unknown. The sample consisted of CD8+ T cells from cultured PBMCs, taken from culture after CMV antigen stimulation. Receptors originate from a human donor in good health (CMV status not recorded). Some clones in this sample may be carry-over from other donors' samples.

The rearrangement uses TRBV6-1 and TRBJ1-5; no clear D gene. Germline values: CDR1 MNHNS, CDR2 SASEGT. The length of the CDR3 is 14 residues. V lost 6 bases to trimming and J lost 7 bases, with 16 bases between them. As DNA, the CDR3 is TGTGCCAGCAGGAGCTACTGGCTGGTGCAGCCCCAGCATTTT. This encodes CASRSYWLVQPQHF.

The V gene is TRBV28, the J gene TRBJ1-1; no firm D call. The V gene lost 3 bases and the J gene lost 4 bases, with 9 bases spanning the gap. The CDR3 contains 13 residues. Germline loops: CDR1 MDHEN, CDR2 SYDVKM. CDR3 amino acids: CASSFLRSTEAFF. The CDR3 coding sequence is TGTGCCAGCAGTTTTTTAAGGTCCACTGAAGCTTTCTTT.

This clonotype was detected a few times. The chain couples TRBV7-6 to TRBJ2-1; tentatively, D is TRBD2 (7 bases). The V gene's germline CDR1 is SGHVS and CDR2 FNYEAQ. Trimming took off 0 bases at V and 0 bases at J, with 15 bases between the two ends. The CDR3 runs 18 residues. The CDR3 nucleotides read TGTGCCAGCAGCTTAGCCCCGGGGGGCGTAAGCTCCTACAATGAGCAGTTCTTC. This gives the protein CASSLAPGGVSSYNEQFF. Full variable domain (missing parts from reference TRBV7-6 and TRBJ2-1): GAGVSQSPRYKVTKRGQDVALRCDPISGHVSLYWYRQALGQGPEFLTYFNYEAQQDKSGLPNDRFSAERPEGSISTLTIQRTEQRDSAMYRCASSLAPGGVSSYNEQFFGPGTRLTVL.

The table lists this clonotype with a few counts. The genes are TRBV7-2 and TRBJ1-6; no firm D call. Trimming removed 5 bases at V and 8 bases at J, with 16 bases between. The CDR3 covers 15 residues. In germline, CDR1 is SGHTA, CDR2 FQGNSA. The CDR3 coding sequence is TGTGCCAGCAGCCGGAGCGGAGGGAGAGATTCACCCCTCCACTTT. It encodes CASSRSGGRDSPLHF.

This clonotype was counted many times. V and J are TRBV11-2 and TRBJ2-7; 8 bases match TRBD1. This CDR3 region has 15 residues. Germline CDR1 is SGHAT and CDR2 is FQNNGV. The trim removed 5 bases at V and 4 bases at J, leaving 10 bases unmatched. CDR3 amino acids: CASSPRTGLTYEQYF. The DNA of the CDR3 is TGTGCCAGCAGCCCACGGACAGGGTTAACTTACGAGCAGTACTTC.

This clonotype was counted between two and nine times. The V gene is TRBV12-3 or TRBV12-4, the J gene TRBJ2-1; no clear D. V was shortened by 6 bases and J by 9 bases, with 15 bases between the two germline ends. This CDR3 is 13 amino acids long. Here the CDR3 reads CASSSGSDGEQFF. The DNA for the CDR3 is TGTGCCAGCAGCTCCGGGTCCGACGGTGAGCAGTTCTTC.

As DNA, the CDR3 is TGTGCCAGCAGTCCCGGGACAGGGGGAATCACCGGGGAGCTGTTTTTT. Translated, it gives CASSPGTGGITGELFF. The rearrangement joins TRBV27 to TRBJ2-2, with TRBD1 identical over 11 bases. The trim removed 5 bases at V and 4 bases at J, leaving 6 bases unmatched. Germline V lookup: CDR1 MNHEY, CDR2 SMNVEV (reference sequence). CDR3 length: 16 residues.

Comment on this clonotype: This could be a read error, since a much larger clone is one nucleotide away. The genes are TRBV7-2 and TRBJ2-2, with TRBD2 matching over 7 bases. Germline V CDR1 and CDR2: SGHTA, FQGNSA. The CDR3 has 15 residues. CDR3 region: CASSLVLGGTGELYF. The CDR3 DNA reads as TGTGCCAGCAGCTTAGTCCTGGGGGGGACCGGGGAGCTGTATTTT.

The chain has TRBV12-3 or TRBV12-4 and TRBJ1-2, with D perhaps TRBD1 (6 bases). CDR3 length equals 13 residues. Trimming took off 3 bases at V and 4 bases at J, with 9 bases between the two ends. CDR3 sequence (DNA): TGTGCCAGCAGTTTTACAGGGTTCTATGGCTACACCTTC. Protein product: CASSFTGFYGYTF.

The CDR3 nucleotides are TGCAGTGCTAGCCCACAGCGGGACAGGGGGTTTAGGGCTAATGAAAAACTGTTTTTT. Translating it yields CSASPQRDRGFRANEKLFF. The V call is TRBV20-1, the J call TRBJ1-4; 11 nucleotides line up with TRBD1. The CDR3 has 19 amino acids. Germline-derived CDR1 and CDR2 are DFQATT and SNEGSKA (reference sequence). With 3 bases clipped from V and 3 bases from J, the junction kept 15 bases outside the gene matches.

The chain's CDR3 is CASSLGAELFF. The CDR3, as DNA: TGTGCCAGCAGCTTAGGTGCGGAGCTGTTTTTT. This sequence joins TRBV7-2 and TRBJ2-2, with D unresolved. The germline gives CDR1 SGHTA, CDR2 FQGNSA. There are 11 residues in the CDR3. V was clipped by 1 base and J by 10 bases, with 4 bases between them. The full variable domain, completed using reference TRBV7-2 and TRBJ2-2, is GAGVSQSPSNKVTEKGKDVELRCDPISGHTALYWYRQSLGQGLEFLIYFQGNSAPDKSGLPSDRFSAERTGGSVSTLTIQRTQQEDSAVYLCASSLGAELFFGEGSRLTVL.

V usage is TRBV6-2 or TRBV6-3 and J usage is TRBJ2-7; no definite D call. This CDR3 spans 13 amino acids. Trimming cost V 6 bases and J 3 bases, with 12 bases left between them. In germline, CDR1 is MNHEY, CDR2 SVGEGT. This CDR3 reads CASSPNRRYEQYF. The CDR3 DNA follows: TGTGCCAGCAGCCCTAATCGCCGCTACGAGCAGTACTTC.

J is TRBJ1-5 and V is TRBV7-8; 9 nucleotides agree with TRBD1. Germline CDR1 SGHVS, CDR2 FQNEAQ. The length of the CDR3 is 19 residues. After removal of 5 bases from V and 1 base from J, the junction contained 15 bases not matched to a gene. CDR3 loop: CASSRRTGGSYRSNQPQHF. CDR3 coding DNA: TGTGCCAGCAGCCGACGCACAGGGGGCTCCTACAGAAGCAATCAGCCCCAGCATTTT.

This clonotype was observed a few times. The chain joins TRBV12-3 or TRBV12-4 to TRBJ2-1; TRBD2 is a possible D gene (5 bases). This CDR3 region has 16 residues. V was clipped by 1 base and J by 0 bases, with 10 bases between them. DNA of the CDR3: TGTGCCAGCAGTTTAGTGCCAGCGGTCTCCTACAATGAGCAGTTCTTC. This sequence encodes CASSLVPAVSYNEQFF.

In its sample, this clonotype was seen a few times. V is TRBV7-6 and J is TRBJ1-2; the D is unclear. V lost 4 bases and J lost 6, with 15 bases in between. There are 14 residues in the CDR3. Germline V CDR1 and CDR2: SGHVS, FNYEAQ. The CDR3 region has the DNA TGTGCCAGCAGCTACGGGTCGGAGAGAGATGGCTACACCTTC. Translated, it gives CASSYGSERDGYTF.

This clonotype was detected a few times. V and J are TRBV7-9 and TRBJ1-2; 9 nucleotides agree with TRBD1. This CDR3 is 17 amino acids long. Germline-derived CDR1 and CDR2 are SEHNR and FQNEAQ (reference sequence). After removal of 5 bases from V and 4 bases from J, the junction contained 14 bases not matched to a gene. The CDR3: CASSTDRGSPLFYGYTF. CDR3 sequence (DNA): TGTGCCAGCAGCACCGACAGGGGGAGCCCTCTATTCTATGGCTACACCTTC.

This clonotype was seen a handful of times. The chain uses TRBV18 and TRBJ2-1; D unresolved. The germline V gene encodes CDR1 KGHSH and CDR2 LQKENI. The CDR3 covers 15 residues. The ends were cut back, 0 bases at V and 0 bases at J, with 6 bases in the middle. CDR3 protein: CASSPPSGSYNEQFF. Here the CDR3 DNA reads TGTGCCAGCTCACCACCGTCGGGCTCCTACAATGAGCAGTTCTTC.

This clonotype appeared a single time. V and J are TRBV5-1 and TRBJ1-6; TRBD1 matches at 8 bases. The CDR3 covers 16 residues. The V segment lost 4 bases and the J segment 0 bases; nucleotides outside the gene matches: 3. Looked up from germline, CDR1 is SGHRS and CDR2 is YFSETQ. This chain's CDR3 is CASSGQGLSYNSPLHF. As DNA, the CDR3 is TGCGCCAGCAGCGGACAGGGCCTCTCCTATAATTCACCCCTCCACTTT.

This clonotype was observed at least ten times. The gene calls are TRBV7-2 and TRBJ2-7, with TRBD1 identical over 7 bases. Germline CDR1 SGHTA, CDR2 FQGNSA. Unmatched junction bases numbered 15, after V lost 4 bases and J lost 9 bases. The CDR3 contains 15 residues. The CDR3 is CASSYRDSRIRGQYF. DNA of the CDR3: TGTGCCAGCAGCTATCGGGACAGTCGGATCAGGGGGCAGTACTTC.

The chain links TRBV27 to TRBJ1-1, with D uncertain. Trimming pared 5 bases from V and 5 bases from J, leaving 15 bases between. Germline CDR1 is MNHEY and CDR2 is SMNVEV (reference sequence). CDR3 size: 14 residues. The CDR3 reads CASSPDPIRTEAFF. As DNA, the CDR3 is TGTGCCAGCAGTCCCGACCCTATCCGTACTGAAGCTTTCTTT.

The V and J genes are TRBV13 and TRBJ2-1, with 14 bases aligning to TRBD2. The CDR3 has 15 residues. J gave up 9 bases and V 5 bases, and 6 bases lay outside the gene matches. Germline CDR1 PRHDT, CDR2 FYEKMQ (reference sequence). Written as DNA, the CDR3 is TGTGCCAGCAGCACCGGACTAGCGGGGGGTGCTGAGCAGTTCTTC. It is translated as CASSTGLAGGAEQFF.

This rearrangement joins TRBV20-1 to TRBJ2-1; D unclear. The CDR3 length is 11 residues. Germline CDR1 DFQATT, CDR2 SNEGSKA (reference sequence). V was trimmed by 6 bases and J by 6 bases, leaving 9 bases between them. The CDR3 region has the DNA TGCAGTGCCCGAGTGGTCAATGAGCAGTTCTTC. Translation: CSARVVNEQFF.

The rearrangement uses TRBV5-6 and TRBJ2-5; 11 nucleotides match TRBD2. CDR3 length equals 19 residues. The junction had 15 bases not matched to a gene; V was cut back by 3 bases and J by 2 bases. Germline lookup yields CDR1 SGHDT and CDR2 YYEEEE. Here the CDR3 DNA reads TGTGCCAGCAGCTACCAGGGGGCGACTAGCGGGGCTCCACAAGAGACCCAGTACTTC. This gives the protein CASSYQGATSGAPQETQYF.